Below, 4 T cell receptor beta chains from the same sample are listed, as sequenced in a study of blood T cell repertoires in COVID-19 (dated by TCRdb to 2018 to 2020). Receptor libraries were prepared by the immunoSEQ multiplex PCR assay. Entries here come from immuneACCESS through TCRdb and include only in-frame sequences with V and J called. Some clones fail to appear in such tables; in the studies checked, an unresolved V gene covers under half of the shortfall, and the cause of the remainder is unknown. The sample has about 80,000 clones on record, roughly 80% of them singletons. Just over 35% of the sample belongs to the ten largest clones. The source material was peripheral blood. The receptor source for this set is a woman between 65 and 79 years old with acute or convalescent COVID-19.

V gene TRBV19 combines with J gene TRBJ2-7; TRBD2 might be the D (5 bases). Germline CDR1 and CDR2: LNHDA and SQIVND (reference sequence). This CDR3 comprises 13 residues. The V end was cut by 4 bases, the J end by 0 bases, with 7 bases between. As DNA, the CDR3 is TGTGCCAGTAGTAGCGGGTTCTCCTACGAGCAGTACTTC. It yields the protein CASSSGFSYEQYF.

The chain has TRBV2 and TRBJ1-1; D is ambiguous. Germline loops: CDR1 SNHLY, CDR2 FYNNEI. This CDR3 spans 14 amino acids. V was pared by 7 bases and J by 5 bases, with 17 bases between. CDR3 residues: CASILETRRTEAFF. The CDR3 DNA reads TGTGCCAGCATTCTCGAAACTAGGCGGACTGAAGCTTTCTTT. Using reference TRBV2 and TRBJ1-1 for the parts outside the CDR3, the full variable domain is EPEVTQTPSHQVTQMGQEVILRCVPISNHLYFYWYRQILGQKVEFLVSFYNNEISEKSEIFDDQFSVERPDGSNFTLKIRSTKLEDSAMYFCASILETRRTEAFFGQGTRLTVV.

This clone appeared a few times. The chain employs TRBV5-1 and TRBJ2-7; 12 bases are shared with TRBD2. Losses at the gene ends were 4 bases for V and 6 bases for J; bases not matched to a gene: 11. Germline values: CDR1 SGHRS, CDR2 YFSETQ. The CDR3 runs to 16 residues. CDR3 in amino acids: CASSKTSGRTFGEQYF. CDR3 DNA sequence: TGCGCCAGCAGCAAGACTAGCGGGAGAACGTTTGGCGAGCAGTACTTC.

This chain joins TRBV7-3 and TRBJ1-1; TRBD1 agrees at 7 bases. V was pared by 0 bases and J by 10 bases, with 8 bases of the junction left unmatched. The germline CDR1 and CDR2 sequences are SGHTA and FQGTGA. This CDR3 region has 14 residues. The CDR3, as DNA: TGTGCCAGCAGCTTAACCCGGGACAGTGCATTAGCTTTCTTT. It yields the protein CASSLTRDSALAFF.